The rows below give T cell receptor beta chains drawn from one sample of a study of T cell changes during pregnancy in multiple sclerosis. Clones were sequenced by immunoSEQ multiplex PCR, and TCRdb holds only the in-frame ones, with some missing. Among tens of thousands of clones listed, 92% were seen once. The sample in question was CD4+ T cells from peripheral blood mononuclear cells, obtained in the second trimester of pregnancy. These receptors all stem from a female donor with multiple sclerosis, enrolled in a pregnancy study. CDR3s include the opening cysteine and the closing phenylalanine or tryptophan. D genes are given only for firm matches. A row's size may be missing; if present it is once, few, many or a size class.

D: TRBD1
length: 13
size: -
V: TRBV9
J: TRBJ2-4
DNA: TGTGCCAGCAGCGCAGGGGGCCCGGACATTCAGTACTTC
CDR3: CASSAGGPDIQYF

D: TRBD1
length: 15
size: -
V: TRBV6-5
J: TRBJ1-1
DNA: TGTGCCAGCAGCTTGGACAGGATAACGAACACTGAAGCTTTCTTT
CDR3: CASSLDRITNTEAFF

D: -
length: 18
size: -
V: TRBV7-8
J: TRBJ1-3
DNA: TGTGCCAGCAGCTTAGGCGGAGCCGGCAATGTGGCTGGAAACACCATATATTTT
CDR3: CASSLGGAGNVAGNTIYF

D: TRBD2
length: 14
size: -
V: TRBV2
J: TRBJ2-7
DNA: TGTGCCAGCAGAAAGAGGGAGGGCTCCTACGAGCAGTACTTC
CDR3: CASRKREGSYEQYF

D: -
length: 15
size: -
V: TRBV6-1
J: TRBJ2-1
DNA: TGTGCCAGCAGTGATCAGCTGGGGGCTTACAATGAGCAGTTCTTC
CDR3: CASSDQLGAYNEQFF

D: TRBD2
length: 17
size: -
V: TRBV7-9
J: TRBJ2-6
DNA: TGTGCCAGCCCGAGAGCGGGGGGGGGCTCTGGGGCCAACGTCCTGACTTTC
CDR3: CASPRAGGGSGANVLTF

D: TRBD1
length: 14
size: -
V: TRBV28
J: TRBJ2-1
DNA: TGTGCCAGCGTACAGGGGGGCCCCTACAATGAGCAGTTCTTC
CDR3: CASVQGGPYNEQFF

D: -
length: 12
size: -
V: TRBV7-6
J: TRBJ2-5
DNA: TGTGCCAGCAGCCACGGCGGGGCGGCCCAGTACTTC
CDR3: CASSHGGAAQYF

D: TRBD1
length: 16
size: once
V: TRBV19
J: TRBJ1-5
DNA: TGTGCCAGTAGTTTTCGGACAGGGCCATCCAATCAGCCCCAGCATTTT
CDR3: CASSFRTGPSNQPQHF

D: -
length: 15
size: -
V: TRBV9
J: TRBJ1-3
DNA: TGTGCCAGCAGCGGTAGCAGGGGCTCTGGAAACACCATATATTTT
CDR3: CASSGSRGSGNTIYF

D: -
length: 13
size: few
V: TRBV30
J: TRBJ1-4
DNA: TGTGCCTGGATGGGCCTCGGGGAAGAAAAACTGTTTTTT
CDR3: CAWMGLGEEKLFF

D: TRBD1
length: 13
size: -
V: TRBV28
J: TRBJ2-5
DNA: TGTGCCAGCAACAGGGGCGTTCGTGAGACCCAGTACTTC
CDR3: CASNRGVRETQYF

D: TRBD2
length: 17
size: -
V: TRBV10-3
J: TRBJ2-1
DNA: TGTGCCATCAGCGTGACCAGGACTAGCGGGGGGGCCAATGAGCAGTTCTTC
CDR3: CAISVTRTSGGANEQFF

D: TRBD1
length: 16
size: -
V: TRBV5-1
J: TRBJ1-1
DNA: TGCGCCAGCAGATTGGTATCGACAGGGGGGAACACTGAAGCTTTCTTT
CDR3: CASRLVSTGGNTEAFF

D: TRBD1
length: 15
size: -
V: TRBV5-5
J: TRBJ1-1
DNA: TGTGCCAGCAGCTTGGGGGGGGACAGCTCACGAAGGGCTTTCTTT
CDR3: CASSLGGDSSRRAFF

D: -
length: 11
size: -
V: TRBV19
J: TRBJ2-7
DNA: TGTGCCAGTAGGTCCGGTTACGAGCAGTACTTC
CDR3: CASRSGYEQYF

D: TRBD1
length: 16
size: -
V: TRBV27
J: TRBJ2-7
DNA: TGTGCCAGCAGTCCCCAGGGGGCCCGGGGATCCTACGAGCAGTACTTC
CDR3: CASSPQGARGSYEQYF

D: -
length: 11
size: -
V: TRBV30
J: TRBJ2-7
DNA: TGTGCTATAGGACAGTCCTACGAGCAGTACTTC
CDR3: CAIGQSYEQYF

D: -
length: 12
size: -
V: TRBV18
J: TRBJ2-5
DNA: TGTGCCAGCTCACCGTCCGGAGAGACCCAGTACTTC
CDR3: CASSPSGETQYF

D: TRBD1
length: 16
size: -
V: TRBV9
J: TRBJ2-7
DNA: TGTGCCAGCAGCCCCGGGACAGGGGTTGGGACCTACGAGCAGTACTTC
CDR3: CASSPGTGVGTYEQYF

D: TRBD1
length: 14
size: -
V: TRBV6-4
J: TRBJ1-6
DNA: TGTGCCAGCAGCGCCCGGCAGGGGGATTCACCCCTCCACTTT
CDR3: CASSARQGDSPLHF

D: -
length: 13
size: -
V: TRBV7-3
J: TRBJ2-7
DNA: TGTGCCAGCAGCCCCGACAGGTTCCGCGAGCAGTACTTC
CDR3: CASSPDRFREQYF

D: -
length: 12
size: -
V: TRBV6-1
J: TRBJ2-3
DNA: TGTGCCAGCAGCCGGGAGAGAGATACGCAGTATTTT
CDR3: CASSRERDTQYF

D: TRBD2
length: 18
size: -
V: TRBV6-1
J: TRBJ2-1
DNA: TGTGCCAGCAGTGAAACGGGGATAGCGGGAGGATCCTACAATGAGCAGTTCTTC
CDR3: CASSETGIAGGSYNEQFF

D: -
length: 13
size: -
V: TRBV2
J: TRBJ1-1
DNA: TGTGCCAGCGTCCGGGATATAGGTACTGAAGCTTTCTTT
CDR3: CASVRDIGTEAFF

D: -
length: 13
size: -
V: TRBV27
J: TRBJ1-2
DNA: TGTGCCAGCAGACCAAGGGGTTTTAGTGGCTACACCTTC
CDR3: CASRPRGFSGYTF

D: TRBD2
length: 16
size: -
V: TRBV18
J: TRBJ2-1
DNA: TGTGCCAGCTCAACCACTCTCACTAGCGGGTACAATGAGCAGTTCTTC
CDR3: CASSTTLTSGYNEQFF

D: -
length: 13
size: -
V: TRBV19
J: TRBJ2-3
DNA: TGTGCCAGTAGTATTGCAGACACAGATACGCAGTATTTT
CDR3: CASSIADTDTQYF

D: TRBD1
length: 15
size: -
V: TRBV11-2
J: TRBJ2-2
DNA: TGTGCCAGCAGCGGACAGGGGGCGGCCACCGGGGAGCTGTTTTTT
CDR3: CASSGQGAATGELFF

D: -
length: 11
size: -
V: TRBV6-1
J: TRBJ2-7
DNA: TGTGCCAGCAGTGAACCTTACGAGCAGTACTTC
CDR3: CASSEPYEQYF

D: -
length: 14
size: -
V: TRBV29-1
J: TRBJ1-2
DNA: TGCAGCGTCAAAAGGGAGGGGAAAGATCATGGCTACACCTTC
CDR3: CSVKREGKDHGYTF

D: TRBD2
length: 19
size: -
V: TRBV28
J: TRBJ2-1
DNA: TGTGCCAGCAGTTTAACGGTGACTAGCGGGAGGGCCACTTTGAATGAGCAGTTCTTC
CDR3: CASSLTVTSGRATLNEQFF

D: -
length: 14
size: -
V: TRBV9
J: TRBJ2-1
DNA: TGTGCCAGCAGCGAGGGACTGTCCTACAATGAGCAGTTCTTC
CDR3: CASSEGLSYNEQFF

D: -
length: 14
size: -
V: TRBV6-1
J: TRBJ1-4
DNA: TGTGCCAGCAGTGAAGTGTCGAGCGTTGAAAAACTGTTTTTT
CDR3: CASSEVSSVEKLFF

D: -
length: 15
size: -
V: TRBV2
J: TRBJ1-6
DNA: TGTGCCAGCAGCTCCCCTGAGCATGGGGCCTCACCCCTCCACTTT
CDR3: CASSSPEHGASPLHF

D: -
length: 13
size: -
V: TRBV7-2
J: TRBJ2-3
DNA: TGTGCCAGCAGCCGGGGGACCACAGATACGCAGTATTTT
CDR3: CASSRGTTDTQYF

D: -
length: 16
size: -
V: TRBV7-3
J: TRBJ2-3
DNA: TGTGCCAGCAGCCACGAGCCTAGCGAAGGAGCAGATACGCAGTATTTT
CDR3: CASSHEPSEGADTQYF

D: -
length: 14
size: -
V: TRBV6-1
J: TRBJ2-3
DNA: TGTGCCAGCAGGATACAGATTGAAACAGATACGCAGTATTTT
CDR3: CASRIQIETDTQYF

D: -
length: 19
size: -
V: TRBV7-9
J: TRBJ1-4
DNA: TGTGCCAGCAGCTGGGCGTCAGGACTCCGACAAGCAACTAATGAAAAACTGTTTTTT
CDR3: CASSWASGLRQATNEKLFF

D: -
length: 15
size: once
V: TRBV21-1
J: TRBJ2-6
DNA: TGTGCCAGCCAGGAGGGAGTCTCTGGGGCCAACGTCCTGACTTTC
CDR3: CASQEGVSGANVLTF

D: TRBD1
length: 15
size: -
V: TRBV4-1
J: TRBJ2-3
DNA: TGCGCCAGCAGCCAAGGGGACAGCCCCACAGATACGCAGTATTTT
CDR3: CASSQGDSPTDTQYF

D: TRBD1
length: 13
size: -
V: TRBV7-9
J: TRBJ1-1
DNA: TGTGCCAGCAGCTTAGGGGGGACAGGTGAAGCTTTCTTT
CDR3: CASSLGGTGEAFF

D: TRBD1
length: 15
size: -
V: TRBV28
J: TRBJ1-2
DNA: TGTGCCAGCAGTTTCTTGGGACAGGGTGACTATGGCTACACCTTC
CDR3: CASSFLGQGDYGYTF

D: TRBD2
length: 16
size: -
V: TRBV19
J: TRBJ2-1
DNA: TGTGCCAGTAGTAGGCTTAGCGGGGCTTTCTACAATGAGCAGTTCTTC
CDR3: CASSRLSGAFYNEQFF

D: -
length: 15
size: once
V: TRBV5-1
J: TRBJ2-5
DNA: TGCGCCACCTCAACCTTAGGAGGGAGAGAAGAGACCCAGTACTTC
CDR3: CATSTLGGREETQYF

D: -
length: 14
size: -
V: TRBV6-1
J: TRBJ2-3
DNA: TGTGCCAGCAGGTTTGTGGCTAGTCCAGATACGCAGTATTTT
CDR3: CASRFVASPDTQYF

D: TRBD2
length: 16
size: -
V: TRBV5-1
J: TRBJ2-1
DNA: TGCGCCAGCAGTCCGACGACTAGCGGGGTCGGCGATGAGCAGTTCTTC
CDR3: CASSPTTSGVGDEQFF

D: -
length: 14
size: -
V: TRBV10-1
J: TRBJ2-2
DNA: TGCGCCAGCAGTGAGTCGCGGGGCACCGGGGAGCTGTTTTTT
CDR3: CASSESRGTGELFF

D: -
length: 13
size: -
V: TRBV4-1
J: TRBJ2-7
DNA: TGCGCCAGCAGCCAAGAGTTCCAGTACGAGCAGTACTTC
CDR3: CASSQEFQYEQYF

D: -
length: 13
size: -
V: TRBV19
J: TRBJ2-7
DNA: TGTGCCAGTAGTACACAGGGAATTCACGAGCAGTACTTC
CDR3: CASSTQGIHEQYF

D: -
length: 15
size: few
V: TRBV19
J: TRBJ2-3
DNA: TGTGCCAGTAGTCTAGGGGGAGTCGGCACAGATACGCAGTATTTT
CDR3: CASSLGGVGTDTQYF

D: TRBD2
length: 18
size: -
V: TRBV30
J: TRBJ2-1
DNA: TGTGCCTGGAGTGTGGGGACTAGCGGGACCCGGGGCCACAATGAGCAGTTCTTC
CDR3: CAWSVGTSGTRGHNEQFF

D: TRBD1
length: 14
size: -
V: TRBV30
J: TRBJ1-2
DNA: TGTGCCTGGAGTGTTGGACAGGGGGCCAATGGCTACACCTTC
CDR3: CAWSVGQGANGYTF

D: TRBD1
length: 14
size: -
V: TRBV5-1
J: TRBJ1-1
DNA: TGCGCCAGCAGCTTCGGACAGGGGGAGACTGAAGCTTTCTTT
CDR3: CASSFGQGETEAFF